Presented here are 6 T cell receptor beta chains from one specimen sequenced in a study of T cell repertoires in cytomegalovirus infection. TCRdb re-analysed the reads in MiXCR, keeping a single row per CDR3 protein. The sample carries about 450,000 distinct CDR3 sequences, roughly 30% recorded once. The sequencing input was PBMCs. These receptors all stem from a human donor in good health (CMV status not recorded). Some clones in this sample may be carry-over from other donors' samples.

The chain carries TRBV29-1 and TRBJ2-7; D is unresolved. Germline CDR1 reads SQVTM; CDR2 reads ANQGSEA. Trimming pared 6 bases from V and 2 bases from J, leaving 8 bases between. This CDR3 contains 11 residues. CDR3 region: CSVSGAYEQYF. The CDR3 DNA reads TGCAGCGTCTCCGGAGCCTACGAGCAGTACTTC.

This clonotype has ten or more counts. The CDR3 loop reads CASSPASHRDGYGYTF. The CDR3 DNA is TGTGCCAGCAGCCCCGCTAGCCACAGGGATGGATATGGCTACACCTTC. This chain uses TRBV7-2 with TRBJ1-2; the D gene is possibly TRBD1 (6 bases). Trimming left V 5 bases short and J 5 bases short, with 21 bases between. The CDR3 spans 16 residues. Germline CDR1 reads SGHTA; CDR2 reads FQGNSA. Full variable domain (outside the CDR3, taken from reference TRBV7-2 and TRBJ1-2): GAGVSQSPSNKVTEKGKDVELRCDPISGHTALYWYRQSLGQGLEFLIYFQGNSAPDKSGLPSDRFSAERTGGSVSTLTIQRTQQEDSAVYLCASSPASHRDGYGYTFGSGTRLTVV.

This chain links TRBV6-5 with TRBJ1-4; D is undetermined. The V and J ends lost 2 bases and 0 bases respectively, with 10 bases between them. Germline values: CDR1 MNHEY, CDR2 SVGAGI. The CDR3 has 16 residues. In nucleotides, the CDR3 is TGTGCCAGCAGTTACCATCGTCGTGCAACTAATGAAAAACTGTTTTTT. It translates to CASSYHRRATNEKLFF.

As to this clonotype: The junction departs from the called germline gene at one end, perhaps through a read error. V is TRBV28 and J is TRBJ1-6, with unresolved D. The CDR3 runs 15 residues. Looked up from germline, CDR1 is MDHEN and CDR2 is SYDVKM. The CDR3 DNA reads TGTGCCAGCAGTTCTCAGGCGTTGGGAATTTCATCCCTCCACTTT. Its protein is CASSSQALGISSLHF.

This chain uses TRBV9 with TRBJ2-7; 12 bases align to TRBD2. Germline CDR1 reads SGDLS; CDR2 reads YYNGEE. The CDR3 consists of 15 residues. Trimming took 4 bases from V and 3 from J; bases not matched to a gene: 5. The CDR3 nucleotides read TGTGCCAGCAGCCCCCGACTAGCGGGGGACTACGAGCAGTACTTC. Translating gives CASSPRLAGDYEQYF.

The J gene is TRBJ1-6, the V gene TRBV7-6; D gene ambiguous. Germline V gives CDR1 SGHVS, CDR2 FNYEAQ. There are 13 residues in the CDR3. V gave up 4 bases and J gave up 10 bases, with 11 bases separating them. The CDR3 bases are TGTGCCAGCAGCTCCAGTGGGGTATCACCCCTCCACTTT. It codes for CASSSSGVSPLHF.